This record covers a single T cell receptor beta chain. Its antigen is undetermined. The data derive from a study of T cells in localized non-small cell lung cancer. Study-wide findings and caveats: Median roughly 57 top-100 tumor clones were shared with paired adjacent lung.

Here immunoSEQ multiplex PCR was the method, and the copy in TCRdb shows in-frame clones only, minus some. The table has fewer than 100,000 clones, around 80% seen once; the top ten hold nearly 9.5%. Trimming took 4 bases from V and 11 from J, leaving 17 bases between them. CDR1 is LNHDA and CDR2 is SQIVND in the germline V gene (reference sequence). CDR3 length: 13 residues. The source material was peripheral blood, sampled before any cancer treatment. The receptor was isolated from an older female donor with stage I lung adenocarcinoma. J is TRBJ1-1 and V is TRBV19, with D perhaps matching TRBD1 (5 bases). The CDR3 DNA reads TGTGCCAGTAGTAGGGAAGGGCCCGCAGGGGCTTTCTTT. Residues: CASSREGPAGAFF. Looking up the rest from reference TRBV19 and TRBJ1-1 gives the full variable domain: DGGITQSPKYLFRKEGQNVTLSCEQNLNHDAMYWYRQDPGQGLRLIYYSQIVNDFQKGDIAEGYSVSREKKESFPLTVTSAQKNPTAFYLCASSREGPAGAFFGQGTRLTVV.